This passage covers 13 T cell receptor beta chains from one sample sequenced in a study of T cells expressing NK-cell markers. TCRdb reprocessed the 5' RACE reads and stores each CDR3 protein as one record, lacking DNA. The sample's table shows roughly 20,000 distinct CDR3 sequences. Sequencing was performed on blood T cells: a sorted CD56 or NKG2C T cell subset, CD4+ or CD8+ T cells, or bulk PBMC T cells (not recorded which). These receptors were obtained from a man aged 18-70 years in good health.

The chain is built from TRBV27 and TRBJ1-2; TCRdb gives TRBD1 as the D gene, but with no DNA this cannot be confirmed. This CDR3 region has 13 residues. Germline V lookup: CDR1 MNHEY, CDR2 SMNVEV (reference sequence). CDR3: CASSFGDSAGYTF.

The chain carries TRBV11-3 and TRBJ2-2; the TCRdb call, TRBD1, lacks DNA for checking. The CDR3 consists of 15 residues. Germline V gene sequence: CDR1 SGHNT, CDR2 YENEEA. CDR3 loop: CASSLDQRGPGELFF. Full variable domain (remainder filled in from reference TRBV11-3 and TRBJ2-2): EAGVVQSPRYKIIEKKQPVAFWCNPISGHNTLYWYLQNLGQGPELLIRYENEEAVDDSQLPKDRFSAERLKGVDSTLKIQPAELGDSAVYLCASSLDQRGPGELFFGEGSRLTVL.

The chain couples TRBV7-9 to TRBJ1-1. The CDR3 length is 14 residues. Germline CDR1 and CDR2: SEHNR and FQNEAQ (reference sequence). CDR3 residues: CASSLGREGTEAFF.

The rearrangement links TRBV3-1 to TRBJ1-1. CDR3 size: 14 residues. CDR1 and CDR2 from the germline V gene are LGHDT and YNNKEL (reference sequence). This chain's CDR3 is CASSQSSGRTEAFF.

The chain recombines TRBV14 with TRBJ1-4; the TRBD1 assignment by TCRdb is unverifiable without DNA. CDR1 is SGHDN and CDR2 is FVKESK in the germline V gene. The CDR3 has 15 amino acids. This CDR3 reads CASSQSTRQREKLFF.

The chain links TRBV3-1 to TRBJ1-1. This CDR3 region has 13 residues. CDR1 is LGHDT and CDR2 is YNNKEL in the germline V gene (reference sequence). The CDR3 is CASSQVWNTEAFF.

The rearrangement links TRBV29-1 to TRBJ2-1; checking the TCRdb D call of TRBD1 is not possible without DNA. This CDR3 comprises 11 residues. Germline loops: CDR1 SQVTM, CDR2 ANQGSEA. The CDR3: CSGSGFDEQFF.

The V call is TRBV6-1, the J call TRBJ1-1. The CDR3 is 14 amino acids. Germline lookup yields CDR1 MNHNS and CDR2 SASEGT. The CDR3 protein is CASTRGGDVTEAFF.

The chain's CDR3 is CASSPRVITGELFF. The genes are TRBV5-1 and TRBJ2-2; the TCRdb D gene call, TRBD2, has no DNA to confirm it. This CDR3 contains 14 residues. Germline V gives CDR1 SGHRS, CDR2 YFSETQ.

The chain carries TRBV7-9 and TRBJ1-1. This CDR3 is built from 15 residues. Germline V gene data show CDR1 as SEHNR and CDR2 as FQNEAQ (reference sequence). The CDR3 reads CASSLGAHLLTEAFF.

The chain has TRBV14 and TRBJ2-5; checking the TCRdb D call of TRBD1 is not possible without DNA. CDR3 length: 11 amino acids. Germline-derived CDR1 and CDR2 are SGHDN and FVKESK. Here the CDR3 reads CASSRGQTQYF.

The chain links TRBV7-8 to TRBJ2-3; TCRdb indicates TRBD1, and absent DNA this call remains unverified. The CDR3 extends over 18 amino acids. Germline-derived CDR1 and CDR2 are SGHVS and FQNEAQ. The CDR3 sequence is CASSLVYVGRDSKNTQYF.

The genes are TRBV28 and TRBJ1-2; TCRdb returns TRBD1, unconfirmable since there is no DNA. Germline lookup yields CDR1 MDHEN and CDR2 SYDVKM. The CDR3 extends over 14 amino acids. The CDR3: CASSPGGRTYGYTF.